At least ten counts were recorded for the clone carrying this TCR beta chain. Its antigen remains unidentified. The sample comes from a study of T cells in Graves' hyperthyroidism and ophthalmopathy. General study findings and limits: Blood also carried most thyroid clonotypes expanded above 0.001.

Uncontrolled infections, other autoimmune diseases, pregnancy or lactation led to exclusion of patients. Amplification yielded TCR beta CDR3 regions, with RNA transcripts as the source. The study used the HTBI primer set for a first-round RT-PCR of the TCR CDR3. Using its own MiXCR run on the multiplex PCR reads, TCRdb lists one record per CDR3 protein. Of hundreds of thousands of distinct CDR3 sequences in the sample, roughly 20% are singletons; the top ten hold 30% to 40%. The sequencing sample was made of blood. This TCR came from a man younger than 45 with Graves' ophthalmopathy.

For the CDR3, the DNA is TGCATTGGTTATGAGCAGTACTTC. Protein sequence: CIGYEQYF. The V gene is TRBV20-1, the J gene TRBJ2-7; unclear D gene. The germline V gene encodes CDR1 DFQATT and CDR2 SNEGSKA (reference sequence). The CDR3 consists of 8 residues.